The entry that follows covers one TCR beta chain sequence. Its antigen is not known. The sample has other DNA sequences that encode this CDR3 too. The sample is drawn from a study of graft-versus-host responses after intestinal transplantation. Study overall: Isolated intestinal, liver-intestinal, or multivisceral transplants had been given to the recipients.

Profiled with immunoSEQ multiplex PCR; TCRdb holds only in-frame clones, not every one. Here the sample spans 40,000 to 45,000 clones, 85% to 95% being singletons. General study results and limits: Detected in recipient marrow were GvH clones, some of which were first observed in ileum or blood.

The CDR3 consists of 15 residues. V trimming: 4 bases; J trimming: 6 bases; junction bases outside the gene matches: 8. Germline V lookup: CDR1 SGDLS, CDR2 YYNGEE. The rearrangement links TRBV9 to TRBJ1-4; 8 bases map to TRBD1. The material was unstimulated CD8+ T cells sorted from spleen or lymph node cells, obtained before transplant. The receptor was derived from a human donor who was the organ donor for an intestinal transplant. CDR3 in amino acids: CASSPHGQGDEKLFF. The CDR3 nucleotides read TGTGCCAGCAGCCCGCATGGACAGGGCGATGAAAAACTGTTTTTT. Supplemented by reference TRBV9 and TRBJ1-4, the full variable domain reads DSGVTQTPKHLITATGQRVTLRCSPRSGDLSVYWYQQSLDQGLQFLIQYYNGEERAKGNILERFSAQQFPDLHSELNLSSLELGDSALYFCASSPHGQGDEKLFFGSGTQLSVL.